What follows are 9 T cell receptor beta chains derived from one specimen sequenced in a study of blood T cell repertoires in COVID-19. Method: immunoSEQ multiplex PCR; TCRdb's copy keeps in-frame clones and lacks some. The profile covers about 320,000 clones, with approximately 88% appearing a single time and about 5% taken by the ten largest. The sample consisted of PBMCs or T cells enriched from blood (not recorded which). The receptor set was obtained from a man aged 30 to 45 who had recovered from COVID-19.

This rearrangement joins TRBV21-1 to TRBJ2-7; the table's D call of TRBD1 was not tested on the DNA. TRBV21-1 is a pseudogene. This CDR3 contains 14 residues. The CDR3: CANQGQGKSYEQYF. As DNA, the CDR3 is TGTGCCAACCAAGGGCAGGGAAAATCTTACGAGCAGTACTTC.

The chain employs TRBV12-5 and TRBJ1-2; TRBD1 aligns across 7 bases. Germline loops: CDR1 LGHNT, CDR2 FRNRAP. With V trimmed by 6 bases and J by 6 bases, 10 bases remained unmatched. CDR3 length: 14 residues. The CDR3 nucleotides are TGTGCTAGTGGGCAACAGGGGCGTTTGGATGGCTACACCTTC. Its protein product is CASGQQGRLDGYTF.

The rearrangement uses TRBV7-8 and TRBJ2-1; 8 nucleotides agree with TRBD2. The CDR3 sequence is 16 residues long. Trimming removed 4 bases from V and 2 bases from J; junction bases left unmatched: 7. The germline gives CDR1 SGHVS, CDR2 FQNEAQ. CDR3 residues: CASSSRGGITYNEQFF. In DNA, the CDR3 is TGTGCCAGCAGCTCTCGGGGGGGCATCACCTACAATGAGCAGTTCTTC.

This clone has only one observation. The CDR3 loop is CASRPGQGARNEQYF. CDR3 sequence (DNA): TGTGCCAGCAGACCGGGACAGGGGGCAAGAAACGAGCAGTACTTC. The V and J genes are TRBV6-5 and TRBJ2-7; 12 bases are shared with TRBD1. V trimming: 6 bases; J trimming: 5 bases; junction bases outside the gene matches: 8. The CDR3 contains 15 residues. Germline V gene sequence: CDR1 MNHEY, CDR2 SVGAGI.

In nucleotides, the CDR3 is TGCGCCAGCAGCGGTGGGGCATCCAGGGAGACCCAGTACTTC. Translating gives CASSGGASRETQYF. This sequence joins TRBV5-1 and TRBJ2-5, with D perhaps matching TRBD1 (5 bases). CDR1 SGHRS and CDR2 YFSETQ come from the germline V gene. This CDR3 spans 14 amino acids. Trimming removed 4 bases from V and 5 bases from J, with 15 bases in between.

This clone was observed a single time. The rearrangement links TRBV15 to TRBJ2-7; tentatively, D is TRBD1 (5 bases). The CDR3 spans 13 residues. Trimming shortened V by 6 bases and J by 2 bases, and 11 bases separated the two germline ends. The V gene's germline CDR1 is LNHNV and CDR2 YYDKDF (reference sequence). CDR3 in amino acids: CATSLQETYEQYF. The CDR3 DNA follows: TGTGCCACCAGTCTACAGGAGACCTACGAGCAGTACTTC. Supplemented by reference TRBV15 and TRBJ2-7, the full variable domain reads DAMVIQNPRYQVTQFGKPVTLSCSQTLNHNVMYWYQQKSSQAPKLLFHYYDKDFNNEADTPDNFQSRRPNTSFCFLDIRSPGLGDTAMYLCATSLQETYEQYFGPGTRLTVT.

This sequence joins TRBV28 and TRBJ1-5; D is uncertain. The CDR3 contains 12 residues. Deletions cut 7 bases from V and 5 bases from J, with 9 bases between. Germline CDR1 MDHEN, CDR2 SYDVKM. Here the CDR3 reads CASTSADQPQHF. The CDR3 DNA follows: TGTGCCAGCACCTCCGCAGATCAGCCCCAGCATTTT.

The V call is TRBV18, the J call TRBJ2-1; 8 bases fit TRBD2. Germline V gene sequence: CDR1 KGHSH, CDR2 LQKENI. The CDR3 covers 13 residues. The V and J ends lost 6 bases and 9 bases, in that order; junction bases with no gene match: 7. The CDR3 sequence is CASSGGAGSEQFF. The CDR3 nucleotides read TGTGCCAGCTCCGGGGGGGCCGGGAGTGAGCAGTTCTTC. Supplemented by reference TRBV18 and TRBJ2-1, the full variable domain reads NAGVMQNPRHLVRRRGQEARLRCSPMKGHSHVYWYRQLPEEGLKFMVYLQKENIIDESGMPKERFSAEFPKEGPSILRIQQVVRGDSAAYFCASSGGAGSEQFFGPGTRLTVL.

The chain couples TRBV19 to TRBJ1-1, with a tentative D call TRBD1 (5 bases). This CDR3 is built from 12 residues. V shed 7 bases and J shed 1 base, with 7 bases lying between them. Germline V gene lookup returns CDR1 LNHDA and CDR2 SQIVND (reference sequence). CDR3 in amino acids: CASKGPNTEAFF. The CDR3 DNA follows: TGTGCCAGTAAGGGGCCGAACACTGAAGCTTTCTTT. Full variable domain (remainder filled in from reference TRBV19 and TRBJ1-1): DGGITQSPKYLFRKEGQNVTLSCEQNLNHDAMYWYRQDPGQGLRLIYYSQIVNDFQKGDIAEGYSVSREKKESFPLTVTSAQKNPTAFYLCASKGPNTEAFFGQGTRLTVV.